This TCR beta chain was identified in a study of OX40 agonist ivuxolimab in advanced cancers. At the level of the study: Patients treated during dose escalation were battling hepatocellular carcinoma, melanoma, renal cell or head and neck cancer. Study outcomes and limitations: Expansion of clones was among the lowest in partial responders at 0.1-3.0 mg/kg.

Autoimmune disease history or systemic immunosuppression barred patients. Blood sampling took place at baseline, cycle 4 day 1, and cycle 7 day 1. The CDR3 length is 14 residues. Trimming cost V 5 bases and J 3 bases; bases outside gene matches: 5. Germline-derived CDR1 and CDR2 are SEHNR and FQNEAQ (reference sequence). With regard to this clone: Its antigen is unknown.

The method was immunoSEQ multiplex PCR; TCRdb's version includes in-frame clones alone and lacks a portion of them. The profile shows 90,000 or so clones, less than 95% of them singletons. The gene calls are TRBV7-9 and TRBJ2-7; TRBD1 matches 9 bases. The receptor comes from an adult with an advanced solid tumor such as melanoma, head and neck, liver or kidney cancer. The sequencing used CD4+ or CD8+ T cells sorted from blood, collected in a trial of the OX40 agonist ivuxolimab. CDR3 nucleotides: TGTGCCAGCAGCCACCGGGACAGGGACTACGAGCAGTACGTC. Its protein is CASSHRDRDYEQYV.